This T cell receptor (beta chain) was recovered during a study of T cell repertoires in cytomegalovirus infection. Whole-study context: Signatures in public TCR beta sequences pointed to both CMV infection and matching HLA type.

In TCRdb, the reads were re-called with MiXCR into one record per CDR3 protein. Here the sample spans 450,000 to 600,000 distinct CDR3 sequences, 11% being singletons. In germline, CDR1 is SEHNR, CDR2 FQNEAQ (reference sequence). The CDR3 sequence is 14 residues long. The V segment lost 5 bases and the J segment 8 bases; nucleotides outside the gene matches: 9. This clonotype was recorded at least ten times. Antigen unknown. Broader study findings: Carriage of CMV together with the relevant HLA was identifiable through cumulative public TCR beta family frequency. HLA-C-restricted, CMV-specific TCR beta clonotypes were dominant ex vivo.

Sample: PBMCs. The chain joins TRBV7-9 to TRBJ1-2, with 9 bases fitting TRBD1. The sequence was obtained from a human donor in good health (CMV status not recorded). Some clones in this sample may be carry-over from other donors' samples. The CDR3 DNA is TGTGCCAGCAGCCGAACAGGGGGCTCTGGAGGCTACACCTTC. Encoded protein: CASSRTGGSGGYTF.